The entry that follows covers one T cell receptor (beta chain) sequence. The antigen is unknown. This entry comes from a study of shared clonotypes between healthy human individuals. The input for sorted-subset replicate PCRs was around 200 ng DNA, some 30,000 T cell genomes. TCRdb keeps only in-frame clones here, not all; method: immunoSEQ multiplex PCR. The sample lists hundreds of thousands of clones, around three quarters occurring once. The donors were adults (healthy and HIV-negative) with no recent acute infections or vaccinations. Study results and caveats: Some naive CD4 clonotypes, about 5.5%, turned up in common across several donors.

CDR1 and CDR2 (germline): MNHEY, SMNVEV (reference sequence). This CDR3 is built from 13 residues. V was pared by 2 bases and J by 8 bases, with 10 bases between. Sequencing input: memory CD4+ T cells sorted from blood. Stated subset: CD45RA-negative fraction. This receptor was taken from a woman in her twenties or thirties in good health. The chain recombines TRBV27 with TRBJ1-3; no clear D. The CDR3 loop reads CASSLEGSDTIYF. CDR3 bases: TGTGCCAGCAGTTTAGAAGGGTCGGACACCATATATTTT.